One TCR beta chain is described in this entry. The sample holds many counts of this clonotype. Its antigen has not been determined. Nothing much larger sits one base from this clone, and base qualities are not available. V is shortened by 3 bases, J by 4 bases, and the region joining them spans 10 bases. Measured from the cysteine to the phenylalanine, the CDR3 is 13 residues long. Only the CDR3 part of the read is kept: 39 bases, read in frame from the first base. Looking up the germline V gene yields CDR1 SGHRS and CDR2 YFSETQ. The data belong to a study of T cells in Graves' hyperthyroidism and ophthalmopathy (dated by TCRdb to about 2019). For context, the study as a whole: Peripheral blood samples were taken at the time of initial diagnosis, prior to any treatment. To identify TCR V-J signatures that set the groups apart, the researchers used a discovery cohort of roughly 100 patients, made up of roughly 40 with Graves' ophthalmopathy and 57 with stable Graves' hyperthyroidism. Whether ophthalmopathy could be predicted prospectively was tested in an independent validation cohort made up of about 20 hyperthyroidism patients plus 17 patients who later progressed to ophthalmopathy. The approximately 90 discovery patients were randomly split 7:3 into training and test sets. Thyroid tissue and blood T-cell repertoires from six or seven Graves' hyperthyroidism patients were also compared in the study. After sampling, hyperthyroidism patients received methimazole starting at 30 mg daily, and ophthalmopathy patients received high-dose intravenous methylprednisolone. The paper reports TCR Vbeta CDR3 sequencing of approximately 140 peripheral blood samples: some 41 ophthalmopathy, about 75 hyperthyroidism and around 17 progressor patients.

The TCR beta CDR3 regions were amplified from the RNA transcripts. A first-round RT-PCR of the TCR CDR3 used the HTBI primer set with the Qiagen OneStep RT-PCR kit. Libraries were constructed in a second round of multiplex PCR, after which size selection and purification were performed. The libraries were sequenced on an Illumina HiSeq2000 using paired-end 100 bp reads. On the authors' methods: SOAPnuke was used to process the raw data, removing reads that contained adapters or uncalled bases, had a mean Phred below 15, or lacked an exact match to the constant primer or identifier. High-quality paired reads were merged with COPE v1.2.5, and unique nucleotide sequences were defined as clonotypes. MiTCR v1.1 was used to align clonotypes to the IMGT TRBV, TRBD and TRBJ reference segments. The analysis was restricted to V-J combinations with a frequency above 0.0001, which together covered roughly 99% of the repertoires. The TCS score was defined as F50 (clonal expansion) divided by E x V (chaos), with BLOSUM62-based TCRdist calculated between CDR3 peptides within each V-J. Welch's t-statistics and random forest reduced roughly 500 V-J features to 10 to 15, which were used in a naive Bayes classifier (R e1071). TCRdb trimmed public reads at Q25 via fastp, called clones via MiXCR and kept in-frame beta chains. Duplicate CDR3 protein sequences are folded into a single record with the most common DNA and genes. Here the V and J calls rest on TCRdb's processing, not on the authors' analysis. The sample data list 600,000 to 650,000 distinct CDR3 sequences, and less than 25% of these were observed just once. Of the sample, over 30% falls within the top ten clones.

Here is what the overall study found, with its caveats: A 13 V-J signature model separated ophthalmopathy from stable hyperthyroidism, with nearly 90% sensitivity and about 81% specificity in cross-validation and 80%/75% in testing. Sample size was not statistically predetermined, and investigators were not blinded to group allocation. In validation, progression to ophthalmopathy was predicted by the model with nearly 71% sensitivity and roughly 72% specificity, a median of around 6.5 months before onset. Most expanded thyroid clonotypes (frequency above 0.001) were also detected in blood, a finding suggesting that blood repertoires may reflect thyroid immune responses.

Ophthalmopathy patients had moderately to severely active disease, Clinical Activity Score of at least 3, NOSPECS grade of at least 4, and duration under 3 months. Patients with uncontrolled infections, other autoimmune diseases, pregnancy or lactation were excluded. Diagnoses were based on clinical symptoms, serum thyroxine and TRAb, thyroid ultrasound and orbital computed tomography. PBMCs were separated from roughly 10 ml of fresh peripheral blood using Ficoll-Paque density gradient centrifugation. Total RNA was extracted with Trizol reagent, and quality was checked on an Agilent 2100 Bioanalyzer.

This chain is built from TRBV5-1 and TRBJ1-1, with no reliable assignment of the D segment. Material for sequencing was blood. The source of this sequence is a man aged 30 to 45 with Graves' ophthalmopathy. Read as DNA, the sequence is TGCGCCAGCAGCTCGGGCGTGAGCACTGAAGCTTTCTTT. This sequence encodes CASSSGVSTEAFF.